A single sample is the source of the 9 T cell receptor beta chains below, sequenced in a study of T cell responses to AZD1222 COVID-19 vaccine. Profiling relied on immunoSEQ multiplex PCR, and the TCRdb table lists in-frame clones only, not all of them. Of over 150,000 clones in the sample, 85% to 90% were seen once. This sample comprised peripheral blood, obtained on day 0 of MenACWY control vaccination. These receptors all come from an adult in good health.

The chain combines TRBV7-9 with TRBJ2-1; the match to TRBD2 covers 16 bases. CDR3 length equals 19 residues. CDR1 is SEHNR and CDR2 is FQNEAQ in the germline V gene (reference sequence). After removal of 5 bases from V and 9 bases from J, the junction contained 16 bases not matched to a gene. The CDR3: CASSPSPGLAGGPSGEQFF. The CDR3 bases are TGTGCCAGCAGCCCTTCACCGGGACTAGCGGGAGGGCCCTCTGGTGAGCAGTTCTTC.

This rearrangement joins TRBV7-8 to TRBJ1-5, with a possible D match to TRBD1 (5 bases). V lost 1 base to trimming and J lost 2 bases, with 15 bases between them. The CDR3 has 17 residues. CDR1 SGHVS and CDR2 FQNEAQ come from the germline V gene. CDR3 loop: CASSLGVRQGGNQPQHF. CDR3 nucleotides: TGTGCCAGCAGCTTAGGGGTCAGGCAGGGAGGCAATCAGCCCCAGCATTTT.

This chain's CDR3 is CASSKAWGRKLPSEKNTEAFF. The CDR3 coding sequence is TGTGCCAGCAGCAAAGCGTGGGGCAGGAAGTTACCATCTGAGAAGAACACTGAAGCTTTCTTT. The V and J genes are TRBV21-1 and TRBJ1-1; the DNA was not compared with TRBD1, the D call given in the table. TRBV21-1 is a known pseudogene. The CDR3 has 21 residues.

The rearrangement links TRBV28 to TRBJ1-5; 11 nucleotides align to TRBD1. Germline CDR1 MDHEN, CDR2 SYDVKM. Losses at the gene ends were 6 bases for V and 5 bases for J; bases not matched to a gene: 3. This CDR3 spans 14 amino acids. The CDR3 region is CASRRTGGDQPQHF. CDR3 sequence (DNA): TGTGCCAGCAGACGGACAGGGGGCGATCAGCCCCAGCATTTT.

The chain employs TRBV15 and TRBJ1-1; 9 positions agree with TRBD1. Germline lookup yields CDR1 LNHNV and CDR2 YYDKDF (reference sequence). V trimming: 3 bases; J trimming: 1 base; junction bases outside the gene matches: 6. The CDR3 is 16 amino acids. The CDR3 here is CATSSGQGMRNTEAFF. CDR3 in DNA: TGTGCCACCAGCAGTGGACAGGGGATGAGGAACACTGAAGCTTTCTTT.

The chain carries TRBV3-1 (or the pseudogene TRBV3-2) and TRBJ2-1; possibly TRBD1 for D (5 bases). The CDR3 spans 13 residues. V lost 7 bases, J lost 5 bases, and 12 bases lay in between. Per the germline V gene, CDR1 is LGHDT and CDR2 is YNNKEL (reference sequence). The chain's CDR3 is CASISQVNNEQFF. The CDR3 nucleotides read TGTGCCAGCATCTCACAGGTAAACAATGAGCAGTTCTTC.

The CDR3 here is CASSYRWGNTEAFF. The CDR3, as DNA: TGTGCCAGCAGCTACCGGTGGGGGAACACTGAAGCTTTCTTT. This chain joins TRBV28 and TRBJ1-1; D uncertain. CDR1 is MDHEN, CDR2 SYDVKM, per germline. This CDR3 is 14 amino acids long. The V end was cut by 6 bases, the J end by 1 base, with 12 bases between.

The rearrangement links TRBV23-1 to TRBJ1-1; unclear D gene. TRBV23-1 is classed as an ORF, of uncertain function. The V gene lost 8 bases and the J gene lost 5 bases, with 15 bases spanning the gap. The CDR3 has 13 amino acids. The chain's CDR3 is CASLRTRGTEAFF. The CDR3 nucleotides read TGCGCCAGCCTTAGGACGCGAGGGACTGAAGCTTTCTTT.

The chain has TRBV5-8 and TRBJ2-1, with D perhaps matching TRBD1 (6 bases). From germline, CDR1 is SGHTS and CDR2 YDEGEE. The CDR3 runs 16 residues. Trimming left V 4 bases short and J 5 bases short, with 19 bases between. As DNA, the CDR3 is TGTGCCAGCAGCCTAGAACAGGGTTTTTCAAACAATGAGCAGTTCTTC. Translated: CASSLEQGFSNNEQFF.